This T cell receptor (beta chain) was documented in a study of shared clonotypes between healthy human individuals. Produced via immunoSEQ multiplex PCR; TCRdb's table is partial and in-frame only. The table lists approximately 2,000,000 clones, less than 95% of them singletons. Sequencing was done on a sample of naive CD4+ T cells from PBMCs. Subset meaning: CD45RA+ positively selected. The receptor comes from a man aged 18 to 29 in good health. Some clones in this sample may be carry-over from other donors' samples.

The CDR3 region is CASSLLGGAGYEQYF. The CDR3 DNA reads as TGTGCCAGCAGCCTACTTGGGGGAGCGGGATACGAGCAGTACTTC. The chain joins TRBV6-5 to TRBJ2-7; 7 bases agree with TRBD2. CDR1 is MNHEY, CDR2 SVGAGI, per germline. V was clipped by 6 bases and J by 4 bases; unmatched bases: 12. The CDR3 runs to 15 residues.